The 29 T cell receptor beta chains below come from one sample, sequenced in a study of cytomegalovirus exposure and HLA in healthy donors. In the PCR, 60 Vbeta and 13 Jbeta primers were used. Method: immunoSEQ multiplex PCR; TCRdb's copy keeps in-frame clones and lacks some. Of fewer than 85,000 clones in the sample, 75% to 85% were seen once. Sample: PBMCs. These receptors came from a man aged 35 to 55 in good health and CMV-seronegative.

The chain carries TRBV11-2 and TRBJ2-3; 7 bases match TRBD1. The trim removed 3 bases at V and 3 bases at J, leaving 15 bases unmatched. The CDR3 runs to 18 residues. Germline assignment: CDR1 SGHAT and CDR2 FQNNGV. The CDR3 coding sequence is TGTGCCAGCAGCTTCTGGATACTGATTGGACAGGAAACAGATACGCAGTATTTT. It codes for CASSFWILIGQETDTQYF.

The chain couples TRBV2 to TRBJ2-7; 8 bases are shared with TRBD1. Germline V gene data show CDR1 as SNHLY and CDR2 as FYNNEI. V gave up 0 bases and J gave up 4 bases; unmatched junction bases: 5. The CDR3 extends over 15 amino acids. The CDR3 sequence is CASSEAAGGRYEQYF. Written as DNA, the CDR3 is TGTGCCAGCAGTGAAGCGGCAGGGGGCCGGTACGAGCAGTACTTC.

This chain joins TRBV5-6 and TRBJ1-5; TRBD1 agrees at 8 bases. This CDR3 region has 15 residues. The germline V gene encodes CDR1 SGHDT and CDR2 YYEEEE. The ends lost 0 bases at V and 5 bases at J; junction bases unmatched: 4. CDR3 nucleotides: TGTGCCAGCAGCTTGGGACAGGGGCGATATCAGCCCCAGCATTTT. As protein: CASSLGQGRYQPQHF.

The table lists this clone with a few counts. V and J are TRBV6-5 and TRBJ2-7; no reliable D call. The V end lost 0 bases, the J end lost 9 bases, and 6 bases lay between the germline ends. Germline V CDR1 and CDR2: MNHEY, SVGAGI. The CDR3 spans 11 residues. CDR3 DNA: TGTGCCAGCAGTTACTCAGAGCGGCAGTACTTC. Protein: CASSYSERQYF.

The rearrangement uses TRBV10-1 and TRBJ2-2; a possible D gene is TRBD2 (6 bases). Trimming removed 3 bases from V and 6 bases from J, with 11 bases in between. The CDR3 runs 14 residues. Looked up from germline, CDR1 is WNHNN and CDR2 is SYGVQD (reference sequence). CDR3 DNA sequence: TGCGCCAGCAGTGACGGGGGAATGCCCGGGGAGCTGTTTTTT. This codes for CASSDGGMPGELFF.

This chain connects TRBV2 to TRBJ2-3; 7 nucleotides align to TRBD1. After removal of 3 bases from V and 4 bases from J, the junction contained 1 base not matched to a gene. CDR3 length equals 13 residues. Looked up from germline, CDR1 is SNHLY and CDR2 is FYNNEI. The CDR3 bases are TGTGCCAGCAGTGAGGGACAGCCAGATACGCAGTATTTT. Its translation: CASSEGQPDTQYF.

There are a few counts of this clone. The rearrangement links TRBV7-2 to TRBJ2-7; TRBD1 might be the D (5 bases). The germline V and J ends were trimmed by 5 bases and 0 bases, with 14 bases remaining between them. The germline V gene has CDR1 SGHTA and CDR2 FQGNSA. The length of the CDR3 is 15 residues. The CDR3: CASSPSAGRSYEQYF. In DNA, the CDR3 is TGTGCCAGCAGCCCGTCGGCAGGGCGCTCCTACGAGCAGTACTTC.

The genes are TRBV19 and TRBJ1-2; weak D call: TRBD1 (5 bases). Looked up from germline, CDR1 is LNHDA and CDR2 is SQIVND (reference sequence). CDR3 length equals 16 residues. V dropped 5 bases and J dropped 4 bases, with 20 bases sitting between them. The DNA of the CDR3 is TGTGCCAGTAGTGGCGGAGCAGGGTGGCTGAGCTATGGCTACACCTTC. Protein product: CASSGGAGWLSYGYTF.

The V call is TRBV5-1, the J call TRBJ1-1, with TRBD1 identical over 8 bases. The J segment lost 4 bases and the V segment lost 0 bases, leaving 5 bases of the junction unmatched. Germline values: CDR1 SGHRS, CDR2 YFSETQ. CDR3 length: 15 residues. CDR3 in amino acids: CASSLGTGLGTEAFF. The CDR3 DNA follows: TGCGCCAGCAGCTTGGGGACAGGGTTGGGCACTGAAGCTTTCTTT.

The chain couples TRBV14 to TRBJ2-3; no reliable D call. Germline V gene sequence: CDR1 SGHDN, CDR2 FVKESK. The CDR3 consists of 15 residues. V lost 0 bases and J 1 base, leaving 8 bases between the germline ends. The CDR3 nucleotides are TGTGCCAGCAGCCAAGACTACTACCGCACAGATACGCAGTATTTT. Translating gives CASSQDYYRTDTQYF.

The CDR3 bases are TGTGCCACCAAACAGGGTGAGACCTACGAGCAGTACTTC. Translating it yields CATKQGETYEQYF. The chain carries TRBV19 and TRBJ2-7, with a tentative D call TRBD1 (6 bases). Deletions cut 10 bases from V and 2 bases from J, with 15 bases between. Germline values: CDR1 LNHDA, CDR2 SQIVND (reference sequence). The CDR3 length is 13 residues.

The genes are TRBV5-5 and TRBJ2-7, with D possibly being TRBD1 (5 bases). Germline-derived CDR1 and CDR2 are SGHKS and YYEKEE (reference sequence). The CDR3 runs 15 residues. Between the trimmed V and J ends, which lost 4 bases and 3 bases, there was a span of 17 bases. DNA for the CDR3: TGTGCCAGCAGCACCCAGGGTATAGGTCTCTACGAGCAGTACTTC. This translates into CASSTQGIGLYEQYF.

This chain connects TRBV7-2 to TRBJ1-6; TRBD1 matches 7 bases. Germline V gene sequence: CDR1 SGHTA, CDR2 FQGNSA. The V gene end was trimmed by 3 bases and the J gene end by 7 bases; junction bases not matched to a gene: 6. The CDR3 spans 15 residues. In DNA, the CDR3 is TGTGCCAGCAGCTTTCGGCAGGGGGGAAATTCACCCCTCCACTTT. Amino acid sequence: CASSFRQGGNSPLHF.

The V and J genes are TRBV10-2 and TRBJ2-1, with 7 positions matching TRBD1. Germline V gene data show CDR1 as WSHSY and CDR2 as SAAADI. Trimming cost V 2 bases and J 4 bases; bases outside gene matches: 11. The CDR3 is 17 residues long. CDR3 region: CASSERLGTANYNEQFF. As DNA, the CDR3 is TGCGCCAGCAGTGAGCGTTTAGGGACAGCGAATTACAATGAGCAGTTCTTC.

This clone was counted only a few times. The chain is built from TRBV6-6 and TRBJ1-5, with D perhaps TRBD1 (6 bases). The CDR3 covers 15 residues. Trimming removed 4 bases at V and 0 bases at J, with 10 bases between. Germline V gene sequence: CDR1 MNHNY, CDR2 SVGAGI (reference sequence). As DNA, the CDR3 is TGTGCCAGCAGTTTGGACAGTTATAGCAATCAGCCCCAGCATTTT. Protein: CASSLDSYSNQPQHF.

This clone was counted a few times. The chain uses TRBV25-1 and TRBJ2-7, with 7 positions matching TRBD2. The CDR3 is 15 residues long. The V segment lost 5 bases and the J segment 0 bases; nucleotides outside the gene matches: 7. Germline V gene lookup returns CDR1 MGHDK and CDR2 SYGVNS. The CDR3 here is CASSKAGSFSYEQYF. CDR3 in DNA: TGTGCCAGCAGTAAAGCGGGATCCTTCTCCTACGAGCAGTACTTC.

This chain connects TRBV4-2 to TRBJ2-7; possible D gene TRBD1, 5 bases. The germline V and J ends were trimmed by 2 bases and 6 bases, with 17 bases remaining between them. Germline CDR1 and CDR2: LGHNA and YNFKEQ. The CDR3 length is 15 residues. CDR3 sequence (DNA): TGTGCCAGCAGCCAATCTTTACATCAGGGTCGCGAGCAGTACTTC. It yields the protein CASSQSLHQGREQYF.

This sequence joins TRBV30 and TRBJ2-3, with D uncertain. Between the trimmed V and J ends, which lost 2 bases and 4 bases, there was a span of 7 bases. The CDR3 is made up of 12 amino acids. Germline V gene lookup returns CDR1 GTSNPN and CDR2 SVGIG (reference sequence). The CDR3 here is CAWSRSADTQYF. As DNA, the CDR3 is TGTGCCTGGAGTCGTTCGGCAGATACGCAGTATTTT.

The chain joins TRBV10-3 to TRBJ2-1; 10 nucleotides line up with TRBD2. In germline, CDR1 is ENHRY, CDR2 SYGVKD. The junction had 0 bases not matched to a gene; V was cut back by 4 bases and J by 0 bases. This CDR3 is 15 amino acids long. The CDR3 loop reads CAISGLAGSYNEQFF. Written as DNA, the CDR3 is TGTGCCATCAGTGGACTAGCGGGCTCCTACAATGAGCAGTTCTTC.

The rearrangement uses TRBV6-5 and TRBJ1-2; D is ambiguous. V was trimmed by 0 bases and J by 5 bases, leaving 10 bases between them. The length of the CDR3 is 14 residues. Germline V gene sequence: CDR1 MNHEY, CDR2 SVGAGI. CDR3 sequence: CASSYSEAAYGYTF. The CDR3 bases are TGTGCCAGCAGTTACTCGGAGGCGGCATATGGCTACACCTTC.

The chain combines TRBV10-3 with TRBJ2-5; possible D gene TRBD2, 6 bases. CDR1 is ENHRY and CDR2 is SYGVKD in the germline V gene. The CDR3 loop spans 12 amino acids. V was trimmed by 6 bases and J by 5 bases, leaving 10 bases between them. The DNA for the CDR3 is TGTGCCATCAGGACGGGGGAGGAGACCCAGTACTTC. This codes for CAIRTGEETQYF.

This clone was detected a few times. V usage is TRBV7-9 and J usage is TRBJ1-2, with no clear D. Germline V lookup: CDR1 SEHNR, CDR2 FQNEAQ (reference sequence). The V gene lost 6 bases and the J gene lost 6 bases, with 20 bases spanning the gap. The CDR3 covers 15 residues. DNA for the CDR3: TGTGCCAGCAGTTCCTTAGGACGAGGGCTTCATGGCTACACCTTC. The encoded protein is CASSSLGRGLHGYTF.

The rearrangement joins TRBV25-1 to TRBJ2-1; tentative D call: TRBD1 (5 bases). V gave up 3 bases and J gave up 0 bases, with 15 bases separating them. CDR3 length: 17 amino acids. Germline assignment: CDR1 MGHDK and CDR2 SYGVNS. CDR3 nucleotides: TGTGCCAGCAGTGACCGCCGCAGGGTCCTCTCCTACAATGAGCAGTTCTTC. This codes for CASSDRRRVLSYNEQFF.

This clone has more than one count but fewer than ten. This chain's CDR3 is CASSSTGGSGNTIYF. In DNA, the CDR3 is TGTGCCAGCAGCTCTACAGGGGGCTCTGGAAACACCATATATTTT. The chain couples TRBV7-3 to TRBJ1-3; 8 bases are shared with TRBD1. This CDR3 is built from 15 residues. CDR1 and CDR2 (germline): SGHTA, FQGTGA. Trimming at V came to 4 bases and at J to 0 bases, leaving 2 bases not matched to a gene.

V usage is TRBV11-2 and J usage is TRBJ2-6; D perhaps matches TRBD2 (6 bases). Looked up from germline, CDR1 is SGHAT and CDR2 is FQNNGV. The CDR3 spans 17 residues. Between the trimmed V and J ends, which lost 1 base and 2 bases, there was a span of 12 bases. CDR3 sequence: CASSLVAGLAGANVLTF. The CDR3 coding sequence is TGTGCCAGCAGCTTAGTGGCGGGGCTCGCTGGGGCCAACGTCCTGACTTTC.

This clone has just a few counts. The chain employs TRBV5-1 and TRBJ1-1, with 9 bases fitting TRBD1. Germline V gene sequence: CDR1 SGHRS, CDR2 YFSETQ. The CDR3 length is 14 residues. The V segment lost 4 bases and the J segment 4 bases; nucleotides outside the gene matches: 5. DNA of the CDR3: TGCGCCAGCAGCCCACAGGGGGCTAGCACTGAAGCTTTCTTT. It encodes CASSPQGASTEAFF.

The CDR3 spells CASRSGLADVYEQYF. DNA of the CDR3: TGCGCCAGCAGGAGCGGACTAGCGGATGTCTACGAGCAGTACTTC. V gene TRBV5-1 combines with J gene TRBJ2-7; 10 bases match TRBD2. CDR3 length equals 15 residues. The germline V gene encodes CDR1 SGHRS and CDR2 YFSETQ. The V segment lost 5 bases and the J segment 3 bases; nucleotides outside the gene matches: 8.

In this sample, this clone turned up a few times. V and J are TRBV19 and TRBJ1-1; D call uncertain. Trimming stripped 8 bases from V and 6 bases from J, with 22 bases between. This CDR3 has 15 residues. Germline V gives CDR1 LNHDA, CDR2 SQIVND (reference sequence). The CDR3: CASRGWLDRGSEAFF. Here the CDR3 DNA reads TGTGCCAGTCGCGGGTGGCTAGACCGGGGTTCTGAAGCTTTCTTT.

The V call is TRBV2, the J call TRBJ1-3, with TRBD1 as a possible D gene (5 bases). The CDR3 extends over 14 amino acids. The V end was cut by 7 bases, the J end by 0 bases, with 10 bases between. The germline V gene encodes CDR1 SNHLY and CDR2 FYNNEI. CDR3 loop: CASKGTGSGNTIYF. CDR3 bases: TGTGCCAGCAAAGGCACAGGCTCTGGAAACACCATATATTTT.